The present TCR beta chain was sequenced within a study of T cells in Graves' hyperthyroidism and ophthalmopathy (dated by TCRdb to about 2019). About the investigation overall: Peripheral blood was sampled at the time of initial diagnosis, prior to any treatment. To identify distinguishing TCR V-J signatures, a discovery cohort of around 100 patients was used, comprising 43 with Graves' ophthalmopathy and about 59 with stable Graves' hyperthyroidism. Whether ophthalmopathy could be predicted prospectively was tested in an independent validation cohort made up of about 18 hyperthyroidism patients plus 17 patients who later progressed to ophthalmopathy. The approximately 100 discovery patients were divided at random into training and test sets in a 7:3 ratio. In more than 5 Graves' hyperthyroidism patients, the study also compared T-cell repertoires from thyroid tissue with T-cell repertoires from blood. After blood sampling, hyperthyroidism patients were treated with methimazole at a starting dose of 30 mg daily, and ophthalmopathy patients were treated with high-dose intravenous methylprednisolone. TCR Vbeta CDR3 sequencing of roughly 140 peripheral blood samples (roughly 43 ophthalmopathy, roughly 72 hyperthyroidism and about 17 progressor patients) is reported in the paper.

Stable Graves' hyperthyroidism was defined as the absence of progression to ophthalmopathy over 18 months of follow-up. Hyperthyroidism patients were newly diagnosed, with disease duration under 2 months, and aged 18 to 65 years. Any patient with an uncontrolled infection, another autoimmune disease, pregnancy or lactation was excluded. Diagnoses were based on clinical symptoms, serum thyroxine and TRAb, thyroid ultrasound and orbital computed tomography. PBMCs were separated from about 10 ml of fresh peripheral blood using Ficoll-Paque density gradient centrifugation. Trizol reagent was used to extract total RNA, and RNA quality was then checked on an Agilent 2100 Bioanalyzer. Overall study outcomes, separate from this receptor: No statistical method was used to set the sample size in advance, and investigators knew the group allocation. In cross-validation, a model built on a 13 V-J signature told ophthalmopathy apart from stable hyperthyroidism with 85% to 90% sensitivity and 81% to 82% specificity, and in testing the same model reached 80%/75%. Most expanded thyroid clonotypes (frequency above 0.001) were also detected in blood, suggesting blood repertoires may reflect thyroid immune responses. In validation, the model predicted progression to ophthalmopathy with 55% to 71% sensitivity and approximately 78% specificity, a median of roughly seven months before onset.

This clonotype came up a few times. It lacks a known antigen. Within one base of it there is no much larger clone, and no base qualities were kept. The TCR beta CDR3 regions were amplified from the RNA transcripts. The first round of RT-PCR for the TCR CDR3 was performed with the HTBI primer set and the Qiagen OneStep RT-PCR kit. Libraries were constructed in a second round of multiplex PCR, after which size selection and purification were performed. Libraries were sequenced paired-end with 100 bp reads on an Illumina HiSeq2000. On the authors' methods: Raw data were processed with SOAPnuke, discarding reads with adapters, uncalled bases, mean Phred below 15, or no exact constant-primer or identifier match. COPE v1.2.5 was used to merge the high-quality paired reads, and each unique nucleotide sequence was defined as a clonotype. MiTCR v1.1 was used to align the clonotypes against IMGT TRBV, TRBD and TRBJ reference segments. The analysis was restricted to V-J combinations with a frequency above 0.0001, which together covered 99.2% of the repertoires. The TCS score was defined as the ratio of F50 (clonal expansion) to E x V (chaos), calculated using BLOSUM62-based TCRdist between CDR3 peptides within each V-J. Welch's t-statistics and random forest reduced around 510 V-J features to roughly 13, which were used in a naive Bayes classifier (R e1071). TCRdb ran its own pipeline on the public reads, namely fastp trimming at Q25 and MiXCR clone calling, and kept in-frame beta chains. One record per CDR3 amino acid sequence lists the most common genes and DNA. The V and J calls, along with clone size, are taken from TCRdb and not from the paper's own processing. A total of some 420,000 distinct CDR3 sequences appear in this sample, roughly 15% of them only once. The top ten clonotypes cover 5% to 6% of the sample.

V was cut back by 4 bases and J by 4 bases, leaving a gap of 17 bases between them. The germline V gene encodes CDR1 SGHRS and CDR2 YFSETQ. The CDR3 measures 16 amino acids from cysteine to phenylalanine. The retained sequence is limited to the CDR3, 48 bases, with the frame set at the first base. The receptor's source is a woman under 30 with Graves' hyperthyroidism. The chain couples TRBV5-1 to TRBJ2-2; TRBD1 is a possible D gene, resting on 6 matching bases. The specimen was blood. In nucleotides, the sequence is TGCGCCAGCAGCGAGCCCAGGGGAGTGAGCACCGGGGAGCTGTTTTTT. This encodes CASSEPRGVSTGELFF.